What follows are 18 T cell receptor beta chains derived from one specimen sequenced in a study of T cells in Graves' hyperthyroidism and ophthalmopathy. Amplified regions were TCR beta CDR3 sequences from RNA transcripts. The HTBI primer set drove a first-round RT-PCR of the TCR CDR3. TCRdb re-derived calls from the multiplex PCR reads in MiXCR, one entry per CDR3 protein. The sample yields hundreds of thousands of distinct CDR3 sequences, 20% to 25% seen once. Sequenced material: blood. These receptor sequences come from a woman in her 70s with Graves' ophthalmopathy.

This clonotype was found a few times. This chain connects TRBV29-1 to TRBJ1-1; unclear D gene. CDR3 size: 10 residues. Trimming left V 4 bases short and J 4 bases short, with 4 bases between. Per germline, CDR1 SQVTM and CDR2 ANQGSEA. Written as DNA, the CDR3 is TGCAGCGTTGCGGTCACTGAAGCTTTCTTT. Amino acids: CSVAVTEAFF.

V and J are TRBV28 and TRBJ2-7; D assignment may be TRBD1 or TRBD2 (5 bases each). The CDR3 length is 14 residues. V lost 6 bases and J lost 1, with 13 bases in between. Germline assignment: CDR1 MDHEN and CDR2 SYDVKM. The DNA of the CDR3 is TGTGCCAGCAGCCCAAAGGGACCTTCCTACGAGCAGTACTTC. This encodes CASSPKGPSYEQYF. Full variable domain (outside the CDR3, taken from reference TRBV28 and TRBJ2-7): DVKVTQSSRYLVKRTGEKVFLECVQDMDHENMFWYRQDPGLGLRLIYFSYDVKMKEKGDIPEGYSVSREKKERFSLILESASTNQTSMYLCASSPKGPSYEQYFGPGTRLTVT.

In the case of this clonotype: This may be a read error, as it is one base from a much larger clone. The CDR3 DNA is TGTGCCAGCGGGGAAATGCTTCAGGGCCTTAACTATGGCTACACCTTC. Translating gives CASGEMLQGLNYGYTF. The V call is TRBV27, the J call TRBJ1-2; D may be TRBD1 (5 bases). Germline-derived CDR1 and CDR2 are MNHEY and SMNVEV (reference sequence). The length of the CDR3 is 16 residues. V lost 8 bases to trimming and J lost 1 base, with 20 bases between them.

In this sample, this clonotype turned up a few times. This sequence joins TRBV27 and TRBJ2-1; tentative D call: TRBD2 (6 bases). The V end was cut by 4 bases, the J end by 2 bases, with 18 bases between. The CDR3 is made up of 17 amino acids. CDR1 and CDR2 (germline): MNHEY, SMNVEV (reference sequence). DNA of the CDR3: TGTGCCAGCAGTTCCCTCTCAGCCCCGGGGGCCTACAATGAGCAGTTCTTC. It specifies CASSSLSAPGAYNEQFF.

The rearrangement links TRBV7-9 to TRBJ2-2; 9 bases agree with TRBD1. The CDR3 length is 14 residues. Germline CDR1 reads SEHNR; CDR2 reads FQNEAQ (reference sequence). After removal of 5 bases from V and 6 bases from J, the junction contained 4 bases not matched to a gene. The CDR3 spells CASSSDRGAGELFF. The CDR3 nucleotides are TGTGCCAGCAGCAGCGACAGGGGGGCCGGGGAGCTGTTTTTT.

The rearrangement joins TRBV15 to TRBJ2-3; 9 bases are a match to TRBD2. CDR1 and CDR2 (germline): LNHNV, YYDKDF (reference sequence). J gave up 3 bases and V 0 bases, and 1 base lay outside the gene matches. The CDR3 is 15 residues long. The CDR3 spells CATSRDGLATDTQYF. DNA for the CDR3: TGTGCCACCAGCAGAGATGGACTAGCGACAGATACGCAGTATTTT. The full variable domain, completed using reference TRBV15 and TRBJ2-3, is DAMVIQNPRYQVTQFGKPVTLSCSQTLNHNVMYWYQQKSSQAPKLLFHYYDKDFNNEADTPDNFQSRRPNTSFCFLDIRSPGLGDTAMYLCATSRDGLATDTQYFGPGTRLTVL.

This clonotype has ten or more counts. This rearrangement joins TRBV7-2 to TRBJ2-7; 12 bases map to TRBD2. There are 14 residues in the CDR3. The germline V gene has CDR1 SGHTA and CDR2 FQGNSA. With 4 bases clipped from V and 4 bases from J, the junction kept 2 bases outside the gene matches. The CDR3 DNA sequence: TGTGCCAGCAGCTGGACTAGCGGGGAGTACGAGCAGTACTTC. Amino acids: CASSWTSGEYEQYF.

V and J are TRBV20-1 and TRBJ2-5; D might be TRBD2 (6 bases). V was cut by 5 bases and J by 5 bases, with 15 bases left in between. Germline CDR1 is DFQATT and CDR2 is SNEGSKA (reference sequence). This CDR3 has 13 residues. CDR3 bases: TGCAGTGCTTGGGGATCCGGAGGGGAGACCCAGTACTTC. This gives the protein CSAWGSGGETQYF.

The gene calls are TRBV20-1 and TRBJ1-2; 8 nucleotides agree with TRBD1. With V trimmed by 6 bases and J by 6 bases, 12 bases remained unmatched. Germline V lookup: CDR1 DFQATT, CDR2 SNEGSKA (reference sequence). The CDR3 is 14 residues long. CDR3 protein: CSASPTGDFDGYTF. CDR3 nucleotides: TGCAGTGCGTCTCCGACAGGGGACTTCGATGGCTACACCTTC.

This clonotype was seen a few times. The CDR3 loop reads CASSSREGYGYTF. In DNA, the CDR3 is TGTGCCAGCAGCTCCCGGGAAGGCTATGGCTACACCTTC. The rearrangement uses TRBV5-8 and TRBJ1-2; D remains unclear. V shed 3 bases and J shed 4 bases, with 10 bases lying between them. The germline gives CDR1 SGHTS, CDR2 YDEGEE. The CDR3 is 13 residues long.

V gene TRBV12-5 combines with J gene TRBJ2-7; D uncertain. Trimming removed 3 bases at V and 7 bases at J, with 7 bases between. Germline loops: CDR1 LGHNT, CDR2 FRNRAP. The CDR3 is made up of 11 amino acids. DNA for the CDR3: TGTGCTAGTGGTTTTAGACGGGAGCAGTACTTC. Translating it yields CASGFRREQYF.

In DNA, the CDR3 is TGCGCCAGCAGCTATCTACTAGAATCCACAGATACGCAGTATTTT. It is translated as CASSYLLESTDTQYF. The V call is TRBV5-1, the J call TRBJ2-3; TRBD2 might be the D (5 bases). V was clipped by 3 bases and J by 2 bases, with 13 bases between them. This CDR3 spans 15 amino acids. Germline CDR1 reads SGHRS; CDR2 reads YFSETQ.

This clonotype has more than one count but fewer than ten. The genes are TRBV5-6 and TRBJ2-7; D is unresolved. V was clipped by 2 bases and J by 1 base, with 10 bases between them. Germline CDR1 reads SGHDT; CDR2 reads YYEEEE. This CDR3 comprises 14 residues. The CDR3 bases are TGTGCCAGCAGCTTCGGAAGTTTTTCCTACGAGCAGTACTTC. It yields the protein CASSFGSFSYEQYF.

This clonotype was observed at least ten times. Here the CDR3 reads CASSSSPVQMNTEAFF. DNA of the CDR3: TGTGCCAGCAGTTCATCCCCGGTCCAGATGAACACTGAAGCTTTCTTT. This sequence joins TRBV28 and TRBJ1-1, with no clear D. Germline assignment: CDR1 MDHEN and CDR2 SYDVKM. This CDR3 region has 16 residues. Trimming removed 4 bases from V and 0 bases from J, with 15 bases in between.

This clonotype was seen a handful of times. The J gene is TRBJ2-7, the V gene TRBV27; D is unclear. The ends were cut back, 3 bases at V and 6 bases at J, with 15 bases in the middle. The length of the CDR3 is 14 residues. Looked up from germline, CDR1 is MNHEY and CDR2 is SMNVEV (reference sequence). CDR3 loop: CASSFGQRISEQYF. Written as DNA, the CDR3 is TGTGCCAGCAGTTTTGGCCAGAGGATTTCCGAGCAGTACTTC.

The chain couples TRBV6-2 or TRBV6-3 to TRBJ1-6; D possibly corresponds to TRBD1 (5 bases). Trimming left V 0 bases short and J 1 base short, with 13 bases between. Germline CDR1 MNHEY, CDR2 SVGEGT. CDR3 length equals 18 residues. This chain's CDR3 is CASSYSAGRWSYNSPLHF. For the CDR3, the DNA is TGTGCCAGCAGTTACTCAGCGGGACGATGGTCCTATAATTCACCCCTCCACTTT.

The chain recombines TRBV29-1 with TRBJ2-1; 10 nucleotides align to TRBD2. V lost 6 bases, J lost 10 bases, and 15 bases stayed unmatched. This CDR3 has 15 residues. CDR1 is SQVTM, CDR2 ANQGSEA, per germline. The CDR3 spells CSVHPPGTSEGEQFF. The DNA of the CDR3 is TGCAGCGTCCACCCCCCCGGGACTAGCGAAGGGGAGCAGTTCTTC.

There are many counts of this clonotype. J is TRBJ1-1 and V is TRBV11-1; D not resolved. This CDR3 contains 15 residues. Trimming removed 2 bases from V and 1 base from J, with 11 bases in between. CDR1 is SGHAT, CDR2 FQDESV, per germline (reference sequence). The CDR3 nucleotides are TGTGCCAGCAGCTTAATTCCCATATCGAACACTGAAGCTTTCTTT. It yields the protein CASSLIPISNTEAFF.